One and the same sample provided the 25 T cell receptor beta chains below, sequenced in a study of cytomegalovirus exposure and HLA in healthy donors. PCR was performed using 60 Vbeta and 13 Jbeta primers. Assay used: immunoSEQ multiplex PCR; TCRdb lists only in-frame clones, some missing. The sample includes about 190,000 clones, 75% to 80% of them seen just once. Sequencing was carried out using PBMCs. The receptors shown here come from a woman in her 30s in good health and CMV-seropositive.

This clone has a handful of counts. The chain joins TRBV6-4 to TRBJ1-1; TRBD1 might be the D (5 bases). This CDR3 is 18 amino acids long. The germline gives CDR1 MRHNA, CDR2 SNTAGT. Trimming removed 7 bases at V and 1 base at J, with 25 bases between. The CDR3 region is CASIHTEEGSLGNTEAFF. The CDR3 DNA reads TGTGCCAGCATTCATACAGAGGAGGGGAGTTTAGGGAACACTGAAGCTTTCTTT.

The chain uses TRBV5-5 and TRBJ2-7; the D gene is possibly TRBD1 (5 bases). Looked up from germline, CDR1 is SGHKS and CDR2 is YYEKEE (reference sequence). V lost 4 bases, J lost 7 bases, and 15 bases lay in between. CDR3 length: 13 amino acids. The CDR3 DNA sequence: TGTGCCAGCAGCCCTAGGGGCCCAGGGGAGCAGTACTTC. It yields the protein CASSPRGPGEQYF. Variable domain in full (rest from reference TRBV5-5 and TRBJ2-7): DAGVTQSPTHLIKTRGQQVTLRCSPISGHKSVSWYQQVLGQGPQFIFQYYEKEERGRGNFPDRFSARQFPNYSSELNVNALLLGDSALYLCASSPRGPGEQYFGPGTRLTVT.

V and J are TRBV28 and TRBJ1-1, with 8 bases aligning to TRBD1. CDR3 size: 15 residues. From germline, CDR1 is MDHEN and CDR2 SYDVKM. V shed 6 bases and J 1 base; nucleotides not matched to a gene: 7. The CDR3 coding sequence is TGTGCCAGCAGCCTATATCAGGGGGCGAACACTGAAGCTTTCTTT. Its translation is CASSLYQGANTEAFF.

This rearrangement joins TRBV11-3 to TRBJ2-1; possible D gene TRBD1, 6 bases. V lost 1 base and J 0 bases, leaving 19 bases between the germline ends. Germline loops: CDR1 SGHNT, CDR2 YENEEA. The CDR3 is 19 residues long. As DNA, the CDR3 is TGTGCCAGCAGCTTAGCGTCCTCGGGAAGGGGGTTCTCCTACAATGAGCAGTTCTTC. It codes for CASSLASSGRGFSYNEQFF.

V is TRBV28 and J is TRBJ2-1; D may be TRBD2 (5 bases). CDR3 length: 14 residues. V was clipped by 3 bases and J by 2 bases, with 8 bases between them. The germline V gene has CDR1 MDHEN and CDR2 SYDVKM. The CDR3 protein is CASSFARAYNEQFF. For the CDR3, the DNA is TGTGCCAGCAGTTTCGCGAGGGCCTACAATGAGCAGTTCTTC.

The chain is built from TRBV7-2 and TRBJ1-1; 8 nucleotides align to TRBD1. This CDR3 has 14 amino acids. Germline CDR1 and CDR2: SGHTA and FQGNSA. V lost 0 bases to trimming and J lost 4 bases; unmatched junction nucleotides: 1. The CDR3 nucleotides are TGTGCCAGCAGCTTAGCTACAGGGGGCACTGAAGCTTTCTTT. This encodes CASSLATGGTEAFF.

This chain uses TRBV6-4 with TRBJ1-5, with D unresolved. V was pared by 0 bases and J by 4 bases, with 16 bases between. The CDR3 spans 17 residues. CDR1 MRHNA and CDR2 SNTAGT come from the germline V gene. CDR3: CASSDSAPQSQNQPQHF. The CDR3 DNA is TGTGCCAGCAGTGACTCAGCGCCGCAAAGTCAAAATCAGCCCCAGCATTTT.

V is TRBV11-2 and J is TRBJ2-7; 12 bases fit TRBD1. The V gene's germline CDR1 is SGHAT and CDR2 FQNNGV. This CDR3 region has 15 residues. With V trimmed by 5 bases and J by 6 bases, 8 bases remained unmatched. CDR3 bases: TGTGCCAGCAGCCGTTGGGACAGGGGGCGAGTCGAGCAGTACTTC. Translating gives CASSRWDRGRVEQYF.

The V call is TRBV7-6, the J call TRBJ2-2; 9 bases line up with TRBD1. The CDR3 covers 19 residues. V trimming: 2 bases; J trimming: 5 bases; junction bases outside the gene matches: 15. CDR1 and CDR2 (germline): SGHVS, FNYEAQ. The DNA for the CDR3 is TGTGCCAGCAGCTTAAACCCCCCGAGGGACAGGGCGGGGACCGGGGAGCTGTTTTTT. This gives the protein CASSLNPPRDRAGTGELFF.

The V and J genes are TRBV9 and TRBJ2-5, with D perhaps TRBD1 (7 bases). This CDR3 spans 16 amino acids. Trimming pared 3 bases from V and 7 bases from J, leaving 22 bases between. Per the germline V gene, CDR1 is SGDLS and CDR2 is YYNGEE. The CDR3 coding sequence is TGTGCCAGCAGCGGATACAGGGGCCACCTCGGGGGGACCCAGTACTTC. Its protein is CASSGYRGHLGGTQYF.

The chain links TRBV2 to TRBJ1-5, with TRBD1 identical over 10 bases. Germline V lookup: CDR1 SNHLY, CDR2 FYNNEI. The CDR3 length is 16 residues. After removal of 1 base from V and 6 bases from J, the junction contained 6 bases not matched to a gene. CDR3 residues: CASSEGGTGVGQPQHF. The CDR3 nucleotides are TGTGCCAGCAGTGAAGGGGGGACAGGGGTTGGTCAGCCCCAGCATTTT.

CDR3 protein: CSVSRQVEAFF. Here the CDR3 DNA reads TGCAGCGTGTCCCGACAGGTTGAAGCTTTCTTT. The rearrangement links TRBV29-1 to TRBJ1-1, with a possible D match to TRBD1 (6 bases). The ends were cut back, 6 bases at V and 7 bases at J, with 12 bases in the middle. CDR1 and CDR2 from the germline V gene are SQVTM and ANQGSEA. The CDR3 consists of 11 residues.

This chain joins TRBV6-5 and TRBJ1-6, with no clear D. This CDR3 contains 14 residues. The V gene lost 6 bases and the J gene lost 9 bases, with 15 bases spanning the gap. Germline V CDR1 and CDR2: MNHEY, SVGAGI. The CDR3 reads CASSRNSGGSPLHF. CDR3 bases: TGTGCCAGCAGCCGTAACTCCGGCGGTTCACCCCTCCACTTT.

This rearrangement joins TRBV11-2 to TRBJ2-1, with D unresolved. CDR3 length: 13 residues. V lost 0 bases, J lost 9 bases, and 9 bases lay in between. From germline, CDR1 is SGHAT and CDR2 FQNNGV. Written as DNA, the CDR3 is TGTGCCAGCAGCTTAGATCGGAGACCTGAGCAGTTCTTC. It is translated as CASSLDRRPEQFF.

The chain has TRBV28 and TRBJ2-1, with TRBD1 identical over 9 bases. Germline loops: CDR1 MDHEN, CDR2 SYDVKM. Trimming cost V 6 bases and J 4 bases; bases outside gene matches: 7. This CDR3 contains 15 residues. CDR3 region: CASSSGTGRYNEQFF. The CDR3 DNA sequence: TGTGCCAGCAGCTCAGGGACAGGGAGGTACAATGAGCAGTTCTTC.

The chain links TRBV7-2 to TRBJ2-7; 9 bases map to TRBD1. Looked up from germline, CDR1 is SGHTA and CDR2 is FQGNSA. Germline trimming cut 0 bases from V and 0 bases from J; bases unmatched to any gene: 12. CDR3 length equals 19 residues. CDR3 DNA: TGTGCCAGCAGCTTAGCGGAGGGCCGGGACAGGGCCCGCTCCTACGAGCAGTACTTC. Translation: CASSLAEGRDRARSYEQYF.

The genes are TRBV30 and TRBJ2-5; the D gene is possibly TRBD2 (5 bases). CDR3 length: 13 amino acids. The V end lost 0 bases, the J end lost 5 bases, and 10 bases lay between the germline ends. The V gene's germline CDR1 is GTSNPN and CDR2 SVGIG (reference sequence). CDR3 region: CAWSVRVSETQYF. The CDR3 DNA reads TGTGCCTGGAGTGTGAGGGTGAGCGAGACCCAGTACTTC.

The genes are TRBV2 and TRBJ1-4; D is ambiguous. Trimming shortened V by 7 bases and J by 5 bases, and 14 bases separated the two germline ends. There are 14 residues in the CDR3. Germline V gene lookup returns CDR1 SNHLY and CDR2 FYNNEI. The CDR3 sequence is CASILGRENEKLFF. The CDR3 region has the DNA TGTGCCAGCATCCTTGGGAGGGAAAATGAAAAACTGTTTTTT.

The genes are TRBV5-1 and TRBJ2-2; D is possibly TRBD1 (6 bases). This CDR3 is 15 amino acids long. V gave up 0 bases and J gave up 4 bases, with 10 bases separating them. Germline V gene data show CDR1 as SGHRS and CDR2 as YFSETQ. Here the CDR3 reads CASSLARGSTGELFF. The CDR3 bases are TGCGCCAGCAGCTTGGCCAGGGGCAGCACCGGGGAGCTGTTTTTT.

There are a few counts of this clone. The chain joins TRBV29-1 to TRBJ2-7, with D perhaps matching TRBD2 (7 bases). Germline V CDR1 and CDR2: SQVTM, ANQGSEA. V lost 4 bases and J 2 bases, leaving 12 bases between the germline ends. This CDR3 region has 13 residues. The CDR3 here is CSVGWGGTYEQYF. The CDR3 nucleotides read TGCAGCGTTGGGTGGGGGGGCACCTACGAGCAGTACTTC.

V gene TRBV7-3 combines with J gene TRBJ1-5, with D perhaps TRBD1 (5 bases). Germline loops: CDR1 SGHTA, CDR2 FQGTGA. Trimming shortened V by 2 bases and J by 1 base, and 9 bases separated the two germline ends. The CDR3 loop spans 15 amino acids. CDR3 DNA sequence: TGTGCCAGCAGCTTATCCCGACAGAGCAATCAGCCCCAGCATTTT. Protein product: CASSLSRQSNQPQHF.

The rearrangement links TRBV4-1 to TRBJ1-2; 11 nucleotides agree with TRBD1. Germline V gives CDR1 MGHRA, CDR2 YSYEKL. V dropped 0 bases and J dropped 2; count of bases not matched to a gene: 8. The CDR3 is 18 amino acids. The CDR3 loop is CASSQDRGQGVPNYGYTF. The CDR3 DNA is TGCGCCAGCAGCCAAGATAGGGGACAGGGGGTACCGAACTATGGCTACACCTTC.

This clone was picked up a small number of times. The CDR3, as DNA: TGTGCCTGGAGTAGAGACTTGAATCAGCCCCAGCATTTT. Protein sequence: CAWSRDLNQPQHF. The chain recombines TRBV30 with TRBJ1-5, with D uncertain. CDR3 length: 13 residues. With 2 bases removed from V and 4 bases from J, the gap between germline ends came to 9 bases. CDR1 is GTSNPN and CDR2 is SVGIG in the germline V gene (reference sequence).

CDR3 nucleotide sequence: TGTGCCAGCAGCTCTCTCTTGCGAGGAGAGTACAATGAGCAGTTCTTC. Its protein product is CASSSLLRGEYNEQFF. This chain links TRBV28 with TRBJ2-1; D is unresolved. The V and J ends lost 6 bases and 4 bases respectively, with 19 bases between them. CDR1 is MDHEN and CDR2 is SYDVKM in the germline V gene. The CDR3 loop spans 16 amino acids.

The V gene is TRBV19, the J gene TRBJ2-7; 7 bases line up with TRBD2. This CDR3 is built from 13 residues. Losses at the gene ends were 4 bases for V and 2 bases for J; bases not matched to a gene: 2. Germline V gives CDR1 LNHDA, CDR2 SQIVND (reference sequence). As DNA, the CDR3 is TGTGCCAGTAGTACGCTAGCGGCCTACGAGCAGTACTTC. It specifies CASSTLAAYEQYF.